A single T cell receptor beta chain is shown here with its context. These data come from a study of blood T cell repertoires in COVID-19. Only in-frame clones appear in the TCRdb table, and some are missing; sequencing was by immunoSEQ multiplex PCR. The sample includes approximately 130,000 clones, over 80% of them seen just once. This clonotype was sampled from a man aged 25-45 years who had recovered from COVID-19. Sequenced input: PBMCs or T cells enriched from blood (not recorded which).

The chain's CDR3 is CSGGQGFNQPQHF. DNA of the CDR3: TGCAGCGGGGGACAGGGCTTCAATCAGCCCCAGCATTTT. This chain links TRBV29-1 with TRBJ1-5; 9 positions agree with TRBD1. Germline-derived CDR1 and CDR2 are SQVTM and ANQGSEA. Germline trimming cut 7 bases from V and 3 bases from J; bases unmatched to any gene: 4. The CDR3 has 13 amino acids.